The 17 T cell receptor beta chains below all came from one sample that was sequenced in a study of early T cells in non-severe SARS-CoV-2 infection. A single record per CDR3 protein comes from TCRdb applying MiXCR to the 5' RACE reads. The table has 70,000 to 95,000 distinct CDR3 sequences, under 15% seen once. Sequenced: whole blood. The receptors originated from an adult who was a healthcare worker with PCR-confirmed SARS-CoV-2 infection or an uninfected control (not recorded which).

This chain joins TRBV12-3 or TRBV12-4 and TRBJ2-5; TRBD2 aligns across 11 bases. The CDR3 sequence is 14 residues long. The V and J ends lost 4 bases and 4 bases, in that order; junction bases with no gene match: 2. The CDR3 nucleotides read TGTGCCAGCAGTTCCCTAGCGGGGGGAGAGACCCAGTACTTC. Translation: CASSSLAGGETQYF.

The chain couples TRBV4-1 to TRBJ2-2; unclear D gene. The V gene lost 5 bases and the J gene lost 4 bases, with 14 bases spanning the gap. This CDR3 spans 15 amino acids. The germline CDR1 and CDR2 sequences are MGHRA and YSYEKL. The CDR3 DNA reads TGCGCCAGCAGCTGGACGTTGACGGCCACCGGGGAGCTGTTTTTT. It yields the protein CASSWTLTATGELFF.

The rearrangement links TRBV20-1 to TRBJ1-6, with 7 bases that match TRBD1. CDR3 size: 13 residues. CDR1 is DFQATT, CDR2 SNEGSKA, per germline (reference sequence). Trimming removed 6 bases from V and 8 bases from J; junction bases left unmatched: 7. The CDR3 is CSAGRGLHSPLHF. Here the CDR3 DNA reads TGCAGTGCCGGTAGGGGGCTCCATTCACCCCTCCACTTT.

This clonotype was detected a few times. The chain links TRBV15 to TRBJ2-1; the D is unclear. The germline CDR1 and CDR2 sequences are LNHNV and YYDKDF (reference sequence). The CDR3 totals 15 residues. Deletions cut 0 bases from V and 0 bases from J, with 6 bases between. For the CDR3, the DNA is TGTGCCACCAGCAGAGAAATGAGCTCCTACAATGAGCAGTTCTTC. Translating gives CATSREMSSYNEQFF.

This clonotype was recorded a few times. This sequence joins TRBV20-1 and TRBJ2-6; possible D gene TRBD1, 6 bases. V was trimmed by 5 bases and J by 2 bases, leaving 19 bases between them. This CDR3 region has 17 residues. Germline-derived CDR1 and CDR2 are DFQATT and SNEGSKA (reference sequence). The CDR3, as DNA: TGCAGTGCTGGGCCCCTTCCCACAGGGCCTGGGGCCAACGTCCTGACTTTC. Translating it yields CSAGPLPTGPGANVLTF.

The rearrangement uses TRBV29-1 and TRBJ1-2; TRBD1 is a possible D gene (5 bases). CDR1 SQVTM and CDR2 ANQGSEA come from the germline V gene. The germline V and J ends were trimmed by 4 bases and 8 bases, with 8 bases remaining between them. CDR3 size: 10 residues. The CDR3 region is CSVVQGGYTF. The CDR3 DNA sequence: TGCAGCGTTGTTCAGGGCGGCTACACCTTC.

In its sample, this clonotype was seen a few times. This chain uses TRBV6-2 or TRBV6-3 with TRBJ1-5; D is unresolved. Germline V gene lookup returns CDR1 MNHEY and CDR2 SVGEGT. V lost 2 bases and J lost 0, with 8 bases in between. This CDR3 is 15 amino acids long. Here the CDR3 reads CASSYGVYSNQPQHF. The CDR3 region has the DNA TGTGCCAGCAGTTACGGGGTGTATAGCAATCAGCCCCAGCATTTT.

This clonotype was observed many times. This chain joins TRBV12-3 or TRBV12-4 and TRBJ2-1; no firm D call. The CDR3 runs to 15 residues. V gave up 1 base and J gave up 2 bases, with 9 bases separating them. CDR3: CASSLGEGTYNEQFF. DNA for the CDR3: TGTGCCAGCAGTTTAGGTGAAGGGACCTACAATGAGCAGTTCTTC.

V is TRBV5-6 and J is TRBJ1-6; D is undetermined. CDR1 is SGHDT, CDR2 YYEEEE, per germline. Between the trimmed V and J ends, which lost 0 bases and 8 bases, there was a span of 9 bases. The length of the CDR3 is 14 residues. The CDR3 DNA reads as TGTGCCAGCAGCTTGGACGGAAGAGATTCACCCCTCCACTTT. Translation gives CASSLDGRDSPLHF.

This clonotype has more than one count but fewer than ten. V is TRBV19 and J is TRBJ1-1; D uncertain. CDR1 LNHDA and CDR2 SQIVND come from the germline V gene (reference sequence). The CDR3 spans 13 residues. The V gene lost 5 bases and the J gene lost 3 bases, with 10 bases spanning the gap. Here the CDR3 DNA reads TGTGCCAGTAGTTCCCTGGAACACACTGAAGCTTTCTTT. Encoded protein: CASSSLEHTEAFF.

This clonotype was found a few times. The chain recombines TRBV2 with TRBJ1-5; weak D call: TRBD1 (5 bases). The CDR3 contains 16 residues. Trimming cost V 4 bases and J 0 bases, with 13 bases left between them. CDR1 and CDR2 (germline): SNHLY, FYNNEI. The CDR3 protein is CASSVQGGNSNQPQHF. CDR3 nucleotides: TGTGCCAGCAGTGTTCAGGGCGGCAATAGCAATCAGCCCCAGCATTTT.

The chain combines TRBV5-1 with TRBJ2-3, with 9 bases matching TRBD2. The CDR3 is 17 residues long. With V trimmed by 6 bases and J by 0 bases, 11 bases remained unmatched. Germline V gene data show CDR1 as SGHRS and CDR2 as YFSETQ. CDR3 nucleotides: TGCGCCAGCACCCAGGGAAGTAGCGGGGGTAGCACAGATACGCAGTATTTT. This sequence encodes CASTQGSSGGSTDTQYF.

A few counts support this clonotype. This chain links TRBV18 with TRBJ2-5; D unclear. V was pared by 9 bases and J by 3 bases, with 8 bases between. CDR3 length: 11 residues. Germline V lookup: CDR1 KGHSH, CDR2 LQKENI. This CDR3 reads CASRIEETQYF. The DNA of the CDR3 is TGTGCCAGTCGGATTGAAGAGACCCAGTACTTC.

This clonotype was observed a handful of times. This chain links TRBV6-6 with TRBJ2-3; TRBD1 might be the D (5 bases). Germline assignment: CDR1 MNHNY and CDR2 SVGAGI (reference sequence). The V gene lost 5 bases and the J gene lost 6 bases, with 15 bases spanning the gap. The CDR3 is 14 residues long. CDR3 bases: TGTGCCAGCAGTCGTAGACAGTTCAGCGATACGCAGTATTTT. This gives the protein CASSRRQFSDTQYF.

This clonotype was observed at least ten times. V gene TRBV12-3 or TRBV12-4 combines with J gene TRBJ2-7; D unclear. Deletions cut 6 bases from V and 5 bases from J, with 11 bases between. The CDR3 is made up of 12 amino acids. In DNA form, the CDR3 reads TGTGCCAGCAGCCTTCTCGGCGACGAGCAGTACGTC. The encoded protein is CASSLLGDEQYV.

This clonotype was recorded at least ten times. The limits of the CDR3 on the DNA are not certain, so only TCRdb's listed CDR3 is given. The J gene is TRBJ2-2, the V gene TRBV7-6; the table's D call, TRBD1, has no DNA check behind it. Per the germline V gene, CDR1 is SGHVS and CDR2 is FNYEAQ. The CDR3 region is 16 residues in length, termini included. This chain's CDR3 is CASRGRGKRTPGSCFF.

In this sample, this clonotype turned up a few times. The genes are TRBV6-1 and TRBJ2-5; the D gene is possibly TRBD1 (6 bases). The CDR3 extends over 13 amino acids. Germline V gives CDR1 MNHNS, CDR2 SASEGT. The V end was cut by 7 bases, the J end by 2 bases, with 11 bases between. CDR3 loop: CASTPRGQETQYF. The CDR3 nucleotides are TGTGCCAGCACGCCCAGGGGACAAGAGACCCAGTACTTC.